This T cell receptor beta chain was captured by sequencing in a study of T cell changes during pregnancy in multiple sclerosis. The CDR3 runs 16 residues. Germline V CDR1 and CDR2: MNHNS, SASEGT. Losses at the gene ends were 4 bases for V and 0 bases for J; bases not matched to a gene: 6. The method was immunoSEQ multiplex PCR; TCRdb's version includes in-frame clones alone and lacks a portion of them. The profile shows under 35,000 clones, around 90% of them singletons. The sequence came from a female donor in good health, enrolled as a control in a pregnancy study. Source: CD4+ T cells from peripheral blood mononuclear cells, taken in the third trimester of pregnancy. The chain links TRBV6-1 to TRBJ1-5; 7 bases fit TRBD1. This CDR3 is CASSVQQGLSNQPQHF. DNA of the CDR3: TGTGCCAGCAGTGTTCAACAGGGGCTTAGCAATCAGCCCCAGCATTTT.